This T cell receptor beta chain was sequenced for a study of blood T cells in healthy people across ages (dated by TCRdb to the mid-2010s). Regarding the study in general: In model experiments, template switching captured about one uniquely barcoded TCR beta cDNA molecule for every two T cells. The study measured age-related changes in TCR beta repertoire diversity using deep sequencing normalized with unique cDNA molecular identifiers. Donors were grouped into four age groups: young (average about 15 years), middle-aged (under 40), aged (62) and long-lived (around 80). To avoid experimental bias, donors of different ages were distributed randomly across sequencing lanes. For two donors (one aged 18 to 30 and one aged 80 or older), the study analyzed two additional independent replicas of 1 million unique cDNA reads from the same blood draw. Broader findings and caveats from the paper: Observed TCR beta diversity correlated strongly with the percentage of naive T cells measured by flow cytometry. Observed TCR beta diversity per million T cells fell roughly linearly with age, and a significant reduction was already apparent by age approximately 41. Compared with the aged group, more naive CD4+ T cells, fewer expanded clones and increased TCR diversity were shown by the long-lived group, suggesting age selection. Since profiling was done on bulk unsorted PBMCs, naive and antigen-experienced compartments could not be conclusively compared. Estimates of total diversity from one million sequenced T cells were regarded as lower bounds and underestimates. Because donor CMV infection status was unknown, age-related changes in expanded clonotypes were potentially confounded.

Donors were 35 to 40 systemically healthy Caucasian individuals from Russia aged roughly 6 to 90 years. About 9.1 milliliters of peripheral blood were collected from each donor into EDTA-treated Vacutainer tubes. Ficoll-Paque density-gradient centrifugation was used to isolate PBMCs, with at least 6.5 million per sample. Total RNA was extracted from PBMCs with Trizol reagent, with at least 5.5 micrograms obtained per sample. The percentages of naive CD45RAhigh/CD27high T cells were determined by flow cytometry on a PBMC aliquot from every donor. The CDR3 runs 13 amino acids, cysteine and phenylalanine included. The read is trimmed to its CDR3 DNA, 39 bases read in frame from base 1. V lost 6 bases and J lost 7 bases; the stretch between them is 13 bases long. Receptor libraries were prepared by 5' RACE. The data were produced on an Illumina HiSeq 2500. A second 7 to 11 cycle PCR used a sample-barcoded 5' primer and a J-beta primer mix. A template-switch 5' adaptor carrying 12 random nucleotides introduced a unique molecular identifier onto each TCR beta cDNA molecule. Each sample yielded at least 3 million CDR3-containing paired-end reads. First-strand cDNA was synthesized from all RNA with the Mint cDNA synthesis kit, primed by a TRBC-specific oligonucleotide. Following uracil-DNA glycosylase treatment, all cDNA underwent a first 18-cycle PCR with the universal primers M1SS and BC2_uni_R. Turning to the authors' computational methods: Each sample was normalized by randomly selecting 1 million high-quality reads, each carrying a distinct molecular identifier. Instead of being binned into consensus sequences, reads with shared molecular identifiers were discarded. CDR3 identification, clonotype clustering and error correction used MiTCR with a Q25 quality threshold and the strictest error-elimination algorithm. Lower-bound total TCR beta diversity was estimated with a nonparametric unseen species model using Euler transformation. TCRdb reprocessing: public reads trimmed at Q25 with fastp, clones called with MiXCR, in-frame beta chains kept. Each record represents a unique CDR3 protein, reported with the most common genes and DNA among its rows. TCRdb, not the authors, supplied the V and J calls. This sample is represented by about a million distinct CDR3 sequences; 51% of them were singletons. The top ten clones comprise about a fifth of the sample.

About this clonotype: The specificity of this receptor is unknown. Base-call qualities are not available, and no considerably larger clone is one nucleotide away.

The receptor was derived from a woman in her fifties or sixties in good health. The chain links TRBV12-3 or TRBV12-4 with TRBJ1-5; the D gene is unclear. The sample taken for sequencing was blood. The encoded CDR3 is CASRSGIEQPQHF. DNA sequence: TGTGCCAGCAGGTCGGGGATAGAGCAGCCCCAGCATTTT.